This is a list of T cell receptor beta chains from one sample in a study of blood T cell repertoires in COVID-19. Method: immunoSEQ multiplex PCR; TCRdb's copy keeps in-frame clones and lacks some. The table lists roughly 230,000 clones, just under 90% of them singletons. The sample consisted of PBMCs or T cells enriched from blood (not recorded which). These receptor sequences come from a woman in her twenties or thirties with acute COVID-19. Both conserved end residues are trimmed from each CDR3. Fields, in order: V gene, J gene, CDR3 length, CDR3 protein.

v_call: TRBV6-5; j_call: TRBJ1-1; cdr3_length: 13; cdr3_aa: ASSPGALMNTEAF
v_call: TRBV7-8; j_call: TRBJ2-4; cdr3_length: 13; cdr3_aa: ASSPAGTSGNIQY
v_call: TRBV7-8; j_call: TRBJ1-1; cdr3_length: 14; cdr3_aa: ASSPTGTVSNTEAF
v_call: TRBV7-8; j_call: TRBJ2-2; cdr3_length: 16; cdr3_aa: ASSPGQGLPANTGELF
v_call: TRBV7-8; j_call: TRBJ2-1; cdr3_length: 15; cdr3_aa: ASSLFPGQKFSGEQF
v_call: TRBV6-5; j_call: TRBJ1-5; cdr3_length: 11; cdr3_aa: ASQGDSNQPQH
v_call: TRBV30; j_call: TRBJ1-1; cdr3_length: 13; cdr3_aa: AWTAGRAGLTEAF
v_call: TRBV7-2; j_call: TRBJ1-2; cdr3_length: 11; cdr3_aa: ASRPDRDYGYT
v_call: TRBV28; j_call: TRBJ2-7; cdr3_length: 13; cdr3_aa: ASSADREYSYEQY
v_call: TRBV7-9; j_call: TRBJ2-1; cdr3_length: 12; cdr3_aa: ASSNPQGFSEQF
v_call: TRBV10-2; j_call: TRBJ1-5; cdr3_length: 14; cdr3_aa: ASSESRDYGSQPQH